The 6 T cell receptor beta chains listed next were all sequenced from one sample in a study of T cells in women clearing cervical HPV infection. The repertoire was sequenced with immunoSEQ multiplex PCR; TCRdb's copy has only in-frame clones and lacks some. The table lists around 31,000 clones, with about 8.8% in the top ten. Input material: blood buffy coat. These receptors all come from a woman aged 18 to 75 with a cervical HPV16 infection that either progressed to CIN3+ or cleared (not recorded which).

Concerning this clone: The junction does not match germline at one end; this may be a read error. The CDR3 end is not reached by the read, which stops 3 residues before it; the germline J gene fills it in. The rearrangement uses TRBV4-2 and TRBJ2-7; unclear D gene. CDR3 length: 14 residues. Germline V gives CDR1 LGHNA, CDR2 YNFKEQ. CDR3 in amino acids: CASSQSIGYYEQYF. The covered CDR3 bases are TGCGCCAGCAGCCAAAGTATCGGGTACTACGAG.

Details on this clone: The read terminates 3 residues before the CDR3 end, so the remaining end is supplied by the germline J gene. This chain joins TRBV7-7 and TRBJ2-2, with D unresolved. Germline CDR1 is SSHAT and CDR2 is FNYEAQ (reference sequence). CDR3 length: 14 residues. V was cut by 2 bases and J by 1 base, with 5 bases left in between. The DNA read from the CDR3 is TGTGCCAGCAGCTTAAACTGGAACACCGGGGAG. It is translated as CASSLNWNTGE. The full CDR3 reads CASSLNWNTGELFF.

Comment on this clone: Sequencing ends 3 residues short of the CDR3 end; the germline J gene provides the rest. The gene calls are TRBV29-1 and TRBJ2-2; no clear D gene. Germline values: CDR1 SQVTM, CDR2 ANQGSEA. The CDR3 totals 14 residues. The sequenced part of the CDR3 DNA is TGCAGCGTTGTCCTCAGCCCAACTAATGAAAAG. Its translation: CSVVLSPTNEK. The whole CDR3 sequence reads CSVVLSPTNEKLFF.

Remarks on this clone: The DNA ends 3 residues before the CDR3 does, and the rest of the CDR3 is filled in from the germline J gene. This rearrangement joins TRBV5-1 to TRBJ2-3; TRBD2 aligns across 9 bases. Germline values: CDR1 SGHRS, CDR2 YFSETQ. Trimming at V came to 2 bases and at J to 1 base, leaving 5 bases not matched to a gene. This CDR3 comprises 16 residues. The CDR3 region is CASSFGGRAGTDTQYF. The DNA read from the CDR3 is TGCGCCAGCAGCTTCGGCGGGAGGGCCGGCACAGATACG.

As regards this clone: The CDR3 is cut off 3 residues early in the read; its end comes from the germline J gene. This chain links TRBV20-1 with TRBJ1-4; D uncertain. Deletions cut 0 bases from V and 2 bases from J, with 10 bases between. The CDR3 has 15 amino acids. CDR1 is DFQATT, CDR2 SNEGSKA, per germline (reference sequence). The CDR3 region is CSARDGRITNEKLFF. CDR3 DNA, as far as it was read: TGCAGTGCTAGAGATGGCAGGATTACTAATGAAAAA.

Points on this clone: With the read ending 3 residues before the CDR3 end, the germline J gene is used to fill in that end. The rearrangement joins TRBV7-9 to TRBJ2-5; 14 bases agree with TRBD2. The V gene end was trimmed by 3 bases and the J gene end by 4 bases; junction bases not matched to a gene: 1. This CDR3 has 15 amino acids. Germline-derived CDR1 and CDR2 are SEHNR and FQNEAQ (reference sequence). Partial CDR3 DNA: TGTGCCAGCAGCTTCGGACTAGCGGGGGGAGAGACC. This encodes CASSFGLAGGET. The CDR3 reads in full as CASSFGLAGGETQYF.